The 21 T cell receptor beta chains given below trace back to one sample, sequenced in a study of T cell responses to AZD1222 COVID-19 vaccine. Clones were sequenced by immunoSEQ multiplex PCR, and TCRdb holds only the in-frame ones, with some missing. The sample includes about 100,000 clones, more than 75% of them seen just once. The material sequenced was peripheral blood, taken on day 0 of MenACWY control vaccination. These receptors were taken from an adult in good health.

The chain combines TRBV4-3 with TRBJ2-1, with D possibly being TRBD1 (7 bases). V was shortened by 3 bases and J by 12 bases, with 15 bases between the two germline ends. The CDR3 length is 13 residues. Per the germline V gene, CDR1 is LGHNA and CDR2 is YSLEER. CDR3 region: CASSQGFQGGQFF. In nucleotides, the CDR3 is TGCGCCAGCAGCCAGGGATTCCAGGGGGGGCAGTTCTTC.

The chain has TRBV30 and TRBJ2-7; D is uncertain. Germline values: CDR1 GTSNPN, CDR2 SVGIG (reference sequence). This CDR3 has 12 residues. V was cut by 5 bases and J by 0 bases, with 8 bases left in between. This CDR3 reads CAWGDASYEQYF. CDR3 nucleotide sequence: TGTGCCTGGGGAGACGCCTCCTACGAGCAGTACTTC.

The chain has TRBV6-1 and TRBJ1-1; D might be TRBD1 (6 bases). The ends were cut back, 5 bases at V and 3 bases at J, with 13 bases in the middle. Germline-derived CDR1 and CDR2 are MNHNS and SASEGT. The CDR3 consists of 14 residues. The CDR3 protein is CASSYGGLDTEAFF. Written as DNA, the CDR3 is TGTGCCAGCAGTTATGGGGGGCTAGACACTGAAGCTTTCTTT.

The V gene is TRBV5-5, the J gene TRBJ1-6, with D unresolved. Germline CDR1 is SGHKS and CDR2 is YYEKEE (reference sequence). V lost 3 bases and J 8 bases, leaving 9 bases between the germline ends. The CDR3 is 13 residues long. In DNA, the CDR3 is TGTGCCAGCAGCTCCCGGGAGTATTCACCCCTCCACTTT. Its translation: CASSSREYSPLHF.

The chain carries TRBV6-5 and TRBJ1-5; D possibly corresponds to TRBD1 (6 bases). The V gene lost 2 bases and the J gene lost 7 bases, with 15 bases spanning the gap. CDR1 is MNHEY and CDR2 is SVGAGI in the germline V gene. CDR3 size: 15 residues. In DNA form, the CDR3 reads TGTGCCAGCAGTTACGGCCCCGGAGGGGGACAGCCCCAGCATTTT. Translating it yields CASSYGPGGGQPQHF.

The chain is built from TRBV7-8 and TRBJ2-7; D gene ambiguous. There are 14 residues in the CDR3. Germline lookup yields CDR1 SGHVS and CDR2 FQNEAQ. With 2 bases removed from V and 2 bases from J, the gap between germline ends came to 10 bases. The CDR3 nucleotides read TGTGCCAGCAGCTTATCCAGGATTCCCTACGAGCAGTACTTC. Translated: CASSLSRIPYEQYF.

The V call is TRBV7-2, the J call TRBJ1-1; the D gene is possibly TRBD1 (6 bases). The CDR3 consists of 14 residues. In germline, CDR1 is SGHTA, CDR2 FQGNSA. Trimming took off 5 bases at V and 0 bases at J, with 10 bases between the two ends. DNA of the CDR3: TGTGCCAGCAGCATATACAGGGTGAACACTGAAGCTTTCTTT. Encoded protein: CASSIYRVNTEAFF.

The rearrangement links TRBV11-2 to TRBJ1-1, with a weak D call TRBD1 (6 bases). Germline CDR1 and CDR2: SGHAT and FQNNGV. Trimming left V 4 bases short and J 0 bases short, with 12 bases between. This CDR3 is 15 amino acids long. As DNA, the CDR3 is TGTGCCAGCAGCTCGCGGGACACCCTGAACACTGAAGCTTTCTTT. Translated, it gives CASSSRDTLNTEAFF.

The chain links TRBV5-5 to TRBJ2-1; D unresolved. From germline, CDR1 is SGHKS and CDR2 YYEKEE (reference sequence). This CDR3 spans 13 amino acids. V was shortened by 4 bases and J by 2 bases, with 7 bases between the two germline ends. The CDR3 loop reads CASSPQPYNEQFF. The CDR3 coding sequence is TGTGCCAGCAGCCCACAACCCTACAATGAGCAGTTCTTC.

The CDR3 reads CASSRTGTEGPQHF. The CDR3 DNA sequence: TGTGCCAGCAGCCGCACCGGGACCGAGGGGCCCCAGCATTTT. The V gene is TRBV6-5, the J gene TRBJ1-5, with D perhaps matching TRBD1 (5 bases). CDR1 MNHEY and CDR2 SVGAGI come from the germline V gene. Trimming pared 6 bases from V and 9 bases from J, leaving 18 bases between. The CDR3 is 14 amino acids.

J is TRBJ1-1 and V is TRBV29-1; possible D gene TRBD1, 5 bases. Germline CDR1 and CDR2: SQVTM and ANQGSEA. This CDR3 is built from 13 residues. V lost 7 bases and J lost 8, with 20 bases in between. The CDR3 reads CSAAKSGAGEAFF. Written as DNA, the CDR3 is TGCAGCGCCGCAAAGAGCGGGGCAGGGGAAGCTTTCTTT.

The chain recombines TRBV5-1 with TRBJ2-3, with TRBD1 matching 10 bases. J gave up 1 base and V 5 bases, and 4 bases lay outside the gene matches. The CDR3 extends over 15 amino acids. In germline, CDR1 is SGHRS, CDR2 YFSETQ. The CDR3, as DNA: TGCGCCAGCAGGTCGACAGGGGGCCGCACAGATACGCAGTATTTT. As protein: CASRSTGGRTDTQYF.

The rearrangement links TRBV11-3 to TRBJ1-6; 9 nucleotides agree with TRBD1. The CDR3 is 15 residues long. V dropped 8 bases and J dropped 7; count of bases not matched to a gene: 9. Germline CDR1 SGHNT, CDR2 YENEEA. The CDR3, as DNA: TGTGCCAGCGCTCCGGGACAGGGACGAAATTCACCCCTCCACTTT. Amino acids: CASAPGQGRNSPLHF.

This sequence joins TRBV27 and TRBJ2-3; the match to TRBD1 covers 8 bases. Losses at the gene ends were 4 bases for V and 1 base for J; bases not matched to a gene: 7. CDR3 length equals 16 residues. CDR1 is MNHEY and CDR2 is SMNVEV in the germline V gene (reference sequence). The CDR3 DNA sequence: TGTGCCAGCAGTTCCCGGACAGGGTGGGGCACAGATACGCAGTATTTT. It specifies CASSSRTGWGTDTQYF.

As concerns this clone: The same CDR3 also results from other DNA sequences found in this sample. The V call is TRBV6-5, the J call TRBJ1-5; D is uncertain. V was clipped by 0 bases and J by 2 bases, with 2 bases between them. Germline V gene sequence: CDR1 MNHEY, CDR2 SVGAGI. The CDR3 contains 13 residues. CDR3: CASSYSRNQPQHF. The CDR3 DNA follows: TGTGCCAGCAGTTACTCGCGCAATCAGCCCCAGCATTTT.

This clone appeared once. J is TRBJ2-7 and V is TRBV11-3; 9 positions agree with TRBD2. V was clipped by 5 bases and J by 2 bases; unmatched bases: 4. CDR3 size: 14 residues. CDR1 is SGHNT, CDR2 YENEEA, per germline. This CDR3 reads CASSPRGGAYEQYF. As DNA, the CDR3 is TGTGCCAGCAGCCCGCGCGGGGGGGCCTACGAGCAGTACTTC. The full variable domain, in which reference TRBV11-3 and TRBJ2-7 provide the parts outside the CDR3, is EAGVVQSPRYKIIEKKQPVAFWCNPISGHNTLYWYLQNLGQGPELLIRYENEEAVDDSQLPKDRFSAERLKGVDSTLKIQPAELGDSAVYLCASSPRGGAYEQYFGPGTRLTVT.

J is TRBJ1-5 and V is TRBV4-1; D is ambiguous. The germline gives CDR1 MGHRA, CDR2 YSYEKL. V lost 0 bases and J 7 bases, leaving 7 bases between the germline ends. There are 13 residues in the CDR3. CDR3: CASSQDDGQPQHF. Here the CDR3 DNA reads TGCGCCAGCAGCCAAGATGATGGGCAGCCCCAGCATTTT.

This clone was detected only a few times. This sequence joins TRBV6-5 and TRBJ2-2; D is uncertain. With 5 bases removed from V and 5 bases from J, the gap between germline ends came to 9 bases. The germline V gene encodes CDR1 MNHEY and CDR2 SVGAGI. CDR3 size: 13 residues. CDR3 in amino acids: CASSTHGTGELFF. CDR3 nucleotide sequence: TGTGCCAGCAGTACTCATGGGACCGGGGAGCTGTTTTTT.

V usage is TRBV20-1 and J usage is TRBJ2-5; perhaps TRBD1 as D (5 bases). Germline CDR1 reads DFQATT; CDR2 reads SNEGSKA (reference sequence). V lost 3 bases, J lost 9 bases, and 20 bases lay in between. The CDR3 runs 14 residues. The CDR3 sequence: CSASMGNRQGAQYF. CDR3 DNA sequence: TGCAGTGCTAGTATGGGCAACCGACAAGGGGCCCAGTACTTC.

CDR3 bases: TGCAGCGTTGACACTAGCGGGGGGGCGCAAGGAGATACGCAGTATTTT. Encoded protein: CSVDTSGGAQGDTQYF. The rearrangement uses TRBV29-1 and TRBJ2-3; 13 positions agree with TRBD2. The trim removed 3 bases at V and 5 bases at J, leaving 8 bases unmatched. The germline gives CDR1 SQVTM, CDR2 ANQGSEA. The CDR3 totals 16 residues.

The chain uses TRBV7-2 and TRBJ2-5; no clear D gene. CDR1 is SGHTA, CDR2 FQGNSA, per germline. V dropped 5 bases and J dropped 0 bases, with 19 bases sitting between them. The CDR3 contains 17 residues. CDR3 DNA sequence: TGTGCCAGCAGCCGTAACGAGCCCTTATCGTACCAAGAGACCCAGTACTTC. As protein: CASSRNEPLSYQETQYF.